What follows are 26 T cell receptor beta chains derived from one specimen sequenced in a study of T-cell reconstitution after alpha-beta-depleted transplantation in children. Unique molecular identifiers were used in preparing the TCRbeta library. In TCRdb, the PCR reads were re-called with MiXCR into one record per CDR3 protein. The data show 670,000 or so distinct CDR3 sequences, roughly 13% seen once. The source material was PBMCs, sampled before TCRalphabeta/CD19-depleted stem cell transplant. The origin of the receptors is a girl aged 2 to 9 with congenital amegakaryocytic thrombocytopenia, due to receive a stem cell transplant.

This clonotype occurred a few times. The chain combines TRBV28 with TRBJ2-5; D assignment may be TRBD1 or TRBD2 (5 bases each). The CDR3 sequence is 18 residues long. CDR1 and CDR2 from the germline V gene are MDHEN and SYDVKM. Deletions cut 3 bases from V and 2 bases from J, with 22 bases between. The CDR3 DNA sequence: TGTGCCAGCAGTTTTGAGGGGCCGGGGATCGCCCTTCAAGAGACCCAGTACTTC. Its protein is CASSFEGPGIALQETQYF.

This clonotype was detected ten times or more. J is TRBJ2-3 and V is TRBV20-1, with D perhaps TRBD2 (5 bases). The CDR3 is made up of 13 amino acids. The V end lost 6 bases, the J end lost 7 bases, and 17 bases lay between the germline ends. The germline CDR1 and CDR2 sequences are DFQATT and SNEGSKA (reference sequence). The CDR3 reads CSASSGQGNTQYF. The CDR3 coding sequence is TGCAGTGCCTCCAGCGGTCAAGGGAATACGCAGTATTTT.

V gene TRBV27 combines with J gene TRBJ2-1; D gene uncertain. V was pared by 3 bases and J by 2 bases, with 14 bases between. The CDR3 has 16 amino acids. Germline V gives CDR1 MNHEY, CDR2 SMNVEV (reference sequence). CDR3 loop: CASSLDSGPPYNEQFF. The DNA of the CDR3 is TGTGCCAGCAGTTTGGATTCTGGCCCCCCCTACAATGAGCAGTTCTTC.

The rearrangement links TRBV20-1 to TRBJ2-1, with 11 bases lining up with TRBD2. Germline V lookup: CDR1 DFQATT, CDR2 SNEGSKA (reference sequence). This CDR3 comprises 16 residues. Trimming took 0 bases from V and 4 from J; bases not matched to a gene: 5. The CDR3 coding sequence is TGCAGTGCTAGAGACCCGGGACTAGCGGCTTACAATGAGCAGTTCTTC. This encodes CSARDPGLAAYNEQFF.

Turning to this clonotype: Relative to the germline gene, one junction end is altered; a read error may explain this. The rearrangement uses TRBV20-1 and TRBJ2-7; 12 nucleotides align to TRBD2. CDR1 is DFQATT and CDR2 is SNEGSKA in the germline V gene (reference sequence). The CDR3 runs 17 residues. CDR3: CCARAPLAGGIVYEQYF. CDR3 DNA sequence: TGCTGTGCTAGAGCCCCACTAGCGGGAGGAATTGTCTACGAGCAGTACTTC.

This clonotype was seen ten or more times. V is TRBV7-9 and J is TRBJ2-3; tentatively, D is TRBD2 (6 bases). Germline V CDR1 and CDR2: SEHNR, FQNEAQ (reference sequence). The CDR3 is 13 amino acids. Trimming took 6 bases from V and 6 from J, leaving 13 bases between them. CDR3 loop: CASRLTREDTQYF. The CDR3 DNA reads TGTGCCAGCAGATTGACCCGGGAGGATACGCAGTATTTT.

This clonotype has ten or more counts. The rearrangement links TRBV20-1 to TRBJ2-1; the match to TRBD2 covers 8 bases. The germline V gene encodes CDR1 DFQATT and CDR2 SNEGSKA (reference sequence). The CDR3 is 14 residues long. V dropped 3 bases and J dropped 5; count of bases not matched to a gene: 6. In nucleotides, the CDR3 is TGCAGTGCTAGGCTGGCGGGAGGCAACAATGAGCAGTTCTTC. Encoded protein: CSARLAGGNNEQFF.

This rearrangement joins TRBV27 to TRBJ2-5; 9 bases fit TRBD2. Germline values: CDR1 MNHEY, CDR2 SMNVEV (reference sequence). Trimming cost V 4 bases and J 2 bases; bases outside gene matches: 2. The CDR3 contains 14 residues. CDR3 loop: CASSWGLAQETQYF. CDR3 coding DNA: TGTGCCAGCAGTTGGGGACTAGCACAAGAGACCCAGTACTTC.

This clonotype was seen a handful of times. V gene TRBV5-1 combines with J gene TRBJ2-2, with 11 bases that match TRBD2. This CDR3 spans 20 amino acids. The ends lost 0 bases at V and 1 base at J; junction bases unmatched: 11. Germline V gene data show CDR1 as SGHRS and CDR2 as YFSETQ. This CDR3 reads CASSLANRLAGHRNTGELFF. CDR3 sequence (DNA): TGCGCCAGCAGCTTGGCAAACCGACTAGCGGGGCACAGGAACACCGGGGAGCTGTTTTTT.

The chain has TRBV12-3 or TRBV12-4 and TRBJ2-5; D uncertain. This CDR3 spans 11 amino acids. V was pared by 10 bases and J by 5 bases, with 11 bases between. The CDR3 region has the DNA TGTGCCATCCGCTTCGGGGAGACCCAGTACTTC. It encodes CAIRFGETQYF.

This clonotype occurred many times. This chain links TRBV7-9 with TRBJ2-1; D remains ambiguous. The V and J ends lost 2 bases and 8 bases respectively, with 7 bases between them. CDR1 and CDR2 from the germline V gene are SEHNR and FQNEAQ (reference sequence). This CDR3 comprises 12 residues. The CDR3 loop reads CASSLLGHEQFF. DNA of the CDR3: TGTGCCAGCAGCTTATTGGGCCATGAGCAGTTCTTC.

The chain combines TRBV5-1 with TRBJ2-3; 9 bases line up with TRBD1. CDR1 is SGHRS, CDR2 YFSETQ, per germline. CDR3 length: 17 residues. With V trimmed by 2 bases and J by 4 bases, 11 bases remained unmatched. The CDR3 here is CASSFPGTGYPPDTQYF. The CDR3 DNA is TGCGCCAGCAGCTTCCCGGGGACAGGGTACCCCCCAGATACGCAGTATTTT.

CDR3 amino acids: CATSGQQETQYF. DNA for the CDR3: TGTGCCACCAGCGGGCAACAAGAGACCCAGTACTTC. The chain uses TRBV15 and TRBJ2-5; D gene ambiguous. The V end lost 5 bases, the J end lost 2 bases, and 6 bases lay between the germline ends. Per the germline V gene, CDR1 is LNHNV and CDR2 is YYDKDF (reference sequence). The CDR3 contains 12 residues. The variable domain in full, completed from reference TRBV15 and TRBJ2-5, reads DAMVIQNPRYQVTQFGKPVTLSCSQTLNHNVMYWYQQKSSQAPKLLFHYYDKDFNNEADTPDNFQSRRPNTSFCFLDIRSPGLGDTAMYLCATSGQQETQYFGPGTRLLVL.

The chain links TRBV27 to TRBJ1-1; possibly TRBD1 for D (6 bases). V was clipped by 6 bases and J by 5 bases, with 13 bases between them. The CDR3 extends over 13 amino acids. Germline CDR1 and CDR2: MNHEY and SMNVEV (reference sequence). The CDR3 region is CASSPLRGTEAFF. The CDR3 coding sequence is TGTGCCAGCAGCCCTCTCAGGGGAACTGAAGCTTTCTTT.

V is TRBV29-1 and J is TRBJ2-4; D is ambiguous. This CDR3 region has 14 residues. V was cut by 4 bases and J by 2 bases, with 12 bases left in between. CDR1 is SQVTM, CDR2 ANQGSEA, per germline. The CDR3 spells CSVAFRESKNIQYF. As DNA, the CDR3 is TGCAGCGTTGCATTCCGTGAATCCAAAAACATTCAGTACTTC.

This clonotype came up many times. The rearrangement uses TRBV5-6 and TRBJ1-2; 8 bases line up with TRBD1. The CDR3 contains 15 residues. Trimming removed 4 bases from V and 4 bases from J; junction bases left unmatched: 9. The germline V gene has CDR1 SGHDT and CDR2 YYEEEE. CDR3 loop: CASSGTGELIYGYTF. In DNA, the CDR3 is TGTGCCAGCAGCGGGACAGGCGAACTAATCTATGGCTACACCTTC.

This clonotype appeared many times. The chain has TRBV29-1 and TRBJ2-3; TRBD1 is a possible D gene (6 bases). Trimming removed 1 base at V and 4 bases at J, with 15 bases between. Germline CDR1 SQVTM, CDR2 ANQGSEA. The CDR3 covers 15 residues. The CDR3, as DNA: TGCAGCGTTGAAGGCCTACAGGGAAGCCCAGATACGCAGTATTTT. The encoded protein is CSVEGLQGSPDTQYF.

The V gene is TRBV7-8, the J gene TRBJ1-2, with D possibly being TRBD1 (5 bases). The CDR3 has 16 amino acids. Germline V gene lookup returns CDR1 SGHVS and CDR2 FQNEAQ. V was pared by 3 bases and J by 7 bases, with 21 bases between. The CDR3 sequence is CASSFRSAGSQGGYTF. In nucleotides, the CDR3 is TGTGCCAGCAGCTTCCGGTCGGCAGGCTCGCAGGGTGGCTACACCTTC.

The rearrangement links TRBV28 to TRBJ2-3; tentatively, D is TRBD2 (6 bases). The CDR3 spans 16 residues. Germline V gene lookup returns CDR1 MDHEN and CDR2 SYDVKM. V lost 2 bases, J lost 2 bases, and 14 bases lay in between. CDR3 loop: CASSLGASALTDTQYF. DNA of the CDR3: TGTGCCAGCAGTTTAGGCGCTAGCGCCCTCACAGATACGCAGTATTTT. The whole variable domain, remainder taken from reference TRBV28 and TRBJ2-3, is DVKVTQSSRYLVKRTGEKVFLECVQDMDHENMFWYRQDPGLGLRLIYFSYDVKMKEKGDIPEGYSVSREKKERFSLILESASTNQTSMYLCASSLGASALTDTQYFGPGTRLTVL.

This clonotype was recorded many times. This chain links TRBV5-1 with TRBJ2-5; the D is unclear. V lost 8 bases and J 4 bases, leaving 15 bases between the germline ends. The CDR3 is 13 residues long. Germline loops: CDR1 SGHRS, CDR2 YFSETQ. The CDR3 DNA reads TGCGCCAGTAGATTGGACCCAAGAGAGACCCAGTACTTC. It yields the protein CASRLDPRETQYF. Full variable domain (outside the CDR3, taken from reference TRBV5-1 and TRBJ2-5): KAGVTQTPRYLIKTRGQQVTLSCSPISGHRSVSWYQQTPGQGLQFLFEYFSETQRNKGNFPGRFSGRQFSNSRSEMNVSTLELGDSALYLCASRLDPRETQYFGPGTRLLVL.

This sequence joins TRBV5-1 and TRBJ2-5; D gene ambiguous. The V end lost 0 bases, the J end lost 4 bases, and 10 bases lay between the germline ends. The germline CDR1 and CDR2 sequences are SGHRS and YFSETQ. The CDR3 runs 14 residues. Here the CDR3 reads CASSLAVVGETQYF. In DNA form, the CDR3 reads TGCGCCAGCAGCTTGGCGGTGGTTGGAGAGACCCAGTACTTC.

The sample holds many counts of this clonotype. The V call is TRBV20-1, the J call TRBJ1-1, with D possibly TRBD1 on 6 matching bases. The V gene's germline CDR1 is DFQATT and CDR2 SNEGSKA (reference sequence). The CDR3 is 14 residues long. V lost 6 bases, J lost 9 bases, and 23 bases lay in between. DNA for the CDR3: TGCAGTGCAACGTCGGGGGGCGGTGTGGTACAAGCTTTCTTT. Its translation: CSATSGGGVVQAFF.

The chain is built from TRBV7-2 and TRBJ2-1; 9 positions match TRBD2. J lost 8 bases, V lost 4 bases, and 9 bases had no gene match. The CDR3 has 15 amino acids. Looked up from germline, CDR1 is SGHTA and CDR2 is FQGNSA. The CDR3 DNA follows: TGTGCCAGCAGCTACATAGCGGGAGAGGAGGATGAGCAGTTCTTC. Translation gives CASSYIAGEEDEQFF.

Many counts were recorded for this clonotype. The gene calls are TRBV5-5 and TRBJ2-2; 8 nucleotides align to TRBD1. Germline lookup yields CDR1 SGHKS and CDR2 YYEKEE (reference sequence). This CDR3 is built from 16 residues. J gave up 0 bases and V 4 bases, and 5 bases lay outside the gene matches. The CDR3 loop is CASSLTGDTNTGELFF. The DNA for the CDR3 is TGTGCCAGCAGCCTGACAGGGGACACGAACACCGGGGAGCTGTTTTTT.

This clonotype has a handful of counts. The rearrangement links TRBV5-1 to TRBJ2-7, with 10 positions matching TRBD1. Germline lookup yields CDR1 SGHRS and CDR2 YFSETQ. The V gene end was trimmed by 4 bases and the J gene end by 5 bases; junction bases not matched to a gene: 9. This CDR3 is built from 15 residues. In nucleotides, the CDR3 is TGCGCCAGCAGCCAAAGACAGGGGGCAAGGGACGAGCAGTACTTC. It is translated as CASSQRQGARDEQYF.

There are many counts of this clonotype. The chain recombines TRBV7-6 with TRBJ2-1; possibly TRBD1 for D (5 bases). Trimming left V 0 bases short and J 14 bases short, with 14 bases between. The CDR3 has 13 residues. Germline loops: CDR1 SGHVS, CDR2 FNYEAQ. The CDR3 protein is CASSLAFRVAKFF. The CDR3, as DNA: TGTGCCAGCAGCTTAGCTTTCAGGGTTGCGAAGTTCTTC.